One and the same sample provided the 20 T cell receptor beta chains below, sequenced in a study of cytomegalovirus exposure and HLA in healthy donors. The PCR used 60 Vbeta and 13 Jbeta primers. Clones were sequenced by immunoSEQ multiplex PCR, and TCRdb holds only the in-frame ones, with some missing. The sample lists under 200,000 clones, around four fifths occurring once. The sequenced sample was PBMCs. The receptors were gathered from a woman aged 50 to 65 in good health and CMV-seronegative.

The count of this clone is one. The chain joins TRBV7-9 to TRBJ2-1; D may be TRBD1 (6 bases). Germline CDR1 reads SEHNR; CDR2 reads FQNEAQ (reference sequence). The CDR3 is 13 amino acids. V dropped 6 bases and J dropped 4 bases, with 10 bases sitting between them. CDR3 region: CASSLQGYNEQFF. The DNA of the CDR3 is TGTGCCAGCAGTTTACAGGGATACAATGAGCAGTTCTTC.

The rearrangement joins TRBV28 to TRBJ1-2, with D possibly TRBD1 on 6 matching bases. Trimming cost V 1 base and J 8 bases, with 17 bases left between them. This CDR3 contains 15 residues. Germline V lookup: CDR1 MDHEN, CDR2 SYDVKM. Here the CDR3 reads CASSLFSLGATGYTF. In DNA form, the CDR3 reads TGTGCCAGCAGTTTATTTTCATTGGGGGCCACGGGCTACACCTTC.

The gene calls are TRBV5-8 and TRBJ1-3; D is unclear. The V gene lost 0 bases and the J gene lost 0 bases, with 10 bases spanning the gap. The CDR3 is 16 amino acids. CDR1 is SGHTS and CDR2 is YDEGEE in the germline V gene. Written as DNA, the CDR3 is TGTGCCAGCAGCTTGGTTTTGTCCTACTCTGGAAACACCATATATTTT. It is translated as CASSLVLSYSGNTIYF.

This clone was seen just once. The CDR3 DNA reads TGTGCCATCAGTGAGCCCGGACAGGGACGGAACGAGCAGTACTTC. It yields the protein CAISEPGQGRNEQYF. The rearrangement uses TRBV10-3 and TRBJ2-7; 8 bases agree with TRBD1. This CDR3 contains 15 residues. Trimming took 2 bases from V and 5 from J; bases not matched to a gene: 8. Per germline, CDR1 ENHRY and CDR2 SYGVKD.

V and J are TRBV11-2 and TRBJ2-7; TRBD2 agrees at 8 bases. With 4 bases clipped from V and 0 bases from J, the junction kept 5 bases outside the gene matches. The CDR3 contains 15 residues. Germline V gene sequence: CDR1 SGHAT, CDR2 FQNNGV. The CDR3 reads CASSSGGRSSYEQYF. The CDR3 bases are TGTGCCAGCAGCTCGGGGGGGCGATCCTCCTACGAGCAGTACTTC.

This chain links TRBV7-2 with TRBJ2-1; 10 bases line up with TRBD2. Germline V gene lookup returns CDR1 SGHTA and CDR2 FQGNSA. With 5 bases clipped from V and 6 bases from J, the junction kept 19 bases outside the gene matches. The CDR3 totals 19 residues. The CDR3 here is CASSIRGIIQREGGNEQFF. CDR3 nucleotide sequence: TGTGCCAGCAGCATCAGGGGAATTATACAGCGGGAGGGGGGCAATGAGCAGTTCTTC.

Comment on this clone: The sample contains more than one DNA sequence encoding this CDR3. The chain employs TRBV5-6 and TRBJ1-5; the D is unclear. V was pared by 1 base and J by 1 base, with 21 bases between. Looked up from germline, CDR1 is SGHDT and CDR2 is YYEEEE. The CDR3 sequence is 19 residues long. CDR3 in DNA: TGTGCCAGCAGCTTGATGAGACGGGATTTACAGAGAAGCAATCAGCCCCAGCATTTT. Encoded protein: CASSLMRRDLQRSNQPQHF.

This clone is a singleton in its sample. This chain connects TRBV25-1 to TRBJ1-5; D remains unclear. Deletions cut 1 base from V and 2 bases from J, with 12 bases between. The CDR3 has 16 residues. Germline CDR1 reads MGHDK; CDR2 reads SYGVNS. The CDR3 DNA reads as TGTGCCAGCAGTGAATTGGGTGGAGTGGGCAATCAGCCCCAGCATTTT. It is translated as CASSELGGVGNQPQHF.

About this clone: At one end the junction does not follow the germline gene, possibly because of a read error. This chain joins TRBV27 and TRBJ1-5; D remains unclear. Germline assignment: CDR1 MNHEY and CDR2 SMNVEV (reference sequence). The CDR3 length is 13 residues. CDR3: CATSRDSNQPQHF. The CDR3 coding sequence is TGTGCCACCAGTCGGGATAGCAATCAGCCCCAGCATTTT.

This sequence joins TRBV21-1 and TRBJ1-5; TRBD1, the table's D call, was not compared with the DNA. TRBV21-1 is termed a pseudogene. The CDR3 is made up of 21 amino acids. For the CDR3, the DNA is TGTGCCAGCAGCAAAGATGGCCCGGACAGGGGGCGCGGGAGGCGTAATCAGCCCCAGCATTTT. Residues: CASSKDGPDRGRGRRNQPQHF.

This rearrangement joins TRBV6-5 to TRBJ1-2; the D is unclear. Per germline, CDR1 MNHEY and CDR2 SVGAGI. V was clipped by 2 bases and J by 4 bases, with 17 bases between them. The CDR3 spans 16 residues. The CDR3 spells CASSYLPSGRAYGYTF. The CDR3 DNA reads as TGTGCCAGCAGTTACCTGCCGAGCGGGCGGGCCTATGGCTACACCTTC.

This clone was observed once. The V and J genes are TRBV25-1 and TRBJ1-3, with D maybe TRBD1 (6 bases). This CDR3 spans 14 amino acids. V was shortened by 4 bases and J by 1 base, with 8 bases between the two germline ends. CDR1 is MGHDK, CDR2 SYGVNS, per germline. This CDR3 is CASSVTGSGNTIYF. The CDR3, as DNA: TGTGCCAGCAGTGTTACAGGGTCTGGAAACACCATATATTTT.

The rearrangement links TRBV25-1 to TRBJ1-5; 10 bases agree with TRBD1. V lost 3 bases to trimming and J lost 3 bases; unmatched junction nucleotides: 8. The CDR3 has 17 residues. Germline CDR1 is MGHDK and CDR2 is SYGVNS. CDR3 sequence reads: CASSDSGQGKVNQPQHF. CDR3 nucleotide sequence: TGTGCCAGCAGTGACTCGGGACAGGGGAAGGTCAATCAGCCCCAGCATTTT.

V and J are TRBV5-4 and TRBJ2-7; 8 nucleotides align to TRBD1. Trimming took 7 bases from V and 2 from J; bases not matched to a gene: 8. This CDR3 has 14 amino acids. Germline V gene sequence: CDR1 SGHNT, CDR2 YYREEE (reference sequence). This CDR3 is CASLDRGHPYEQYF. The CDR3 DNA is TGTGCCAGCCTCGACAGGGGTCACCCCTACGAGCAGTACTTC.

The genes are TRBV5-1 and TRBJ2-7; 13 bases agree with TRBD2. The germline V gene has CDR1 SGHRS and CDR2 YFSETQ. V gave up 0 bases and J gave up 3 bases; unmatched junction bases: 15. CDR3 length: 20 amino acids. CDR3 amino acids: CASSLGGLAGPETPFYEQYF. In nucleotides, the CDR3 is TGCGCCAGCAGCTTGGGGGGACTAGCGGGACCGGAGACCCCTTTCTACGAGCAGTACTTC.

The gene calls are TRBV6-4 and TRBJ2-2, with a possible D match to TRBD2 (6 bases). The CDR3 runs 13 residues. Germline CDR1 reads MRHNA; CDR2 reads SNTAGT. V shed 4 bases and J shed 3 bases, with 6 bases lying between them. CDR3 DNA: TGTGCCAGCAGTGGCGGGGACACCGGGGAGCTGTTTTTT. This encodes CASSGGDTGELFF.

The chain combines TRBV19 with TRBJ1-4; TRBD1 matches 7 bases. Trimming took 4 bases from V and 6 from J; bases not matched to a gene: 5. Germline V gives CDR1 LNHDA, CDR2 SQIVND (reference sequence). The CDR3 has 14 residues. The CDR3 bases are TGTGCCAGTAGTACAGGGGGAGGTGATGAAAAACTGTTTTTT. It encodes CASSTGGGDEKLFF.

The chain links TRBV4-1 to TRBJ2-1; 9 bases align to TRBD1. The CDR3 length is 16 residues. The trim removed 0 bases at V and 6 bases at J, leaving 6 bases unmatched. Looked up from germline, CDR1 is MGHRA and CDR2 is YSYEKL. This CDR3 is CASSQDTGGAGNEQFF. Written as DNA, the CDR3 is TGCGCCAGCAGCCAAGACACAGGGGGCGCCGGCAATGAGCAGTTCTTC.

The CDR3 spells CASGNWREQYF. The CDR3 DNA is TGTGCCAGCGGAAACTGGCGGGAGCAGTACTTC. The chain is built from TRBV19 and TRBJ2-7, with no clear D. CDR1 is LNHDA, CDR2 SQIVND, per germline (reference sequence). Trimming took 9 bases from V and 7 from J, leaving 13 bases between them. This CDR3 has 11 amino acids.

The V and J genes are TRBV6-5 and TRBJ1-1; the D is unclear. The V end lost 5 bases, the J end lost 9 bases, and 13 bases lay between the germline ends. The CDR3 runs 12 residues. Per the germline V gene, CDR1 is MNHEY and CDR2 is SVGAGI. The CDR3 DNA is TGTGCCAGCAGTAACCGGGGAAACAAAGCTTTCTTT. Translation: CASSNRGNKAFF.